The clone carrying this T cell receptor beta chain appeared many times. The antigen remains undetermined. These data originate in a study of metastatic and nonmetastatic thyroid tumors. Study background: The authors compared repertoires across blood and tumor or nodule tissue from malignant and benign thyroid patients.

The authors' processing: In papillary thyroid cancer, a distant-metastasis classifier was built using CDR3 differences across clinicopathological groups. Using MiXCR, TCRdb reanalyzed the PCR reads. The V and J calls and clone size come from TCRdb's table, not from the authors' own analysis. Counted here are 20,000 to 25,000 clones, roughly an eighth occurring once; the ten biggest clones make up about 6%. This CDR3 region has 16 residues. CDR1 MGHRA and CDR2 YSYEKL come from the germline V gene. Unmatched junction bases numbered 6, after V lost 1 base and J lost 2 bases. All patients reached thyroid surgery having received no treatment beforehand. Study-level points and caveats: In blood and tumor, TCR beta diversity was reportedly significantly higher in malignant thyroid tumors than in benign nodules.

This clonotype was obtained from a male donor with papillary thyroid cancer or a benign thyroid nodule (not recorded which). Some clones in this sample may be carry-over from other donors' samples. Sequencing input: blood. The chain couples TRBV4-1 to TRBJ2-3, with 7 bases matching TRBD2. The CDR3 reads CASSQGGGRDTDTQYF. The DNA for the CDR3 is TGCGCCAGCAGCCAAGGAGGAGGGAGGGACACAGATACGCAGTATTTT.